The 8 T cell receptor beta chains below were found in one sample sequenced in a study of lymphopenia after photon versus proton radiotherapy. Produced via immunoSEQ multiplex PCR; TCRdb's table is partial and in-frame only. The table records 160,000 or so clones, roughly nine tenths of them present only once. Sequencing used peripheral blood, obtained from a patient treated with photon-based radiotherapy. Receptors originate from a man aged 50-59 years with gastric cancer.

The rearrangement uses TRBV7-9 and TRBJ2-5, with 10 bases that match TRBD1. This CDR3 has 15 amino acids. With 5 bases clipped from V and 4 bases from J, the junction kept 7 bases outside the gene matches. Germline lookup yields CDR1 SEHNR and CDR2 FQNEAQ (reference sequence). CDR3 coding DNA: TGTGCCAGCAGCATGGGACAGGGGATGGGAGAGACCCAGTACTTC. It translates to CASSMGQGMGETQYF.

V is TRBV11-2 and J is TRBJ2-3; 13 bases map to TRBD2. The CDR3 contains 16 residues. Germline V gives CDR1 SGHAT, CDR2 FQNNGV. V lost 3 bases, J lost 6 bases, and 6 bases stayed unmatched. This CDR3 reads CASSFTGTSGKDTQYF. CDR3 coding DNA: TGTGCCAGCAGCTTTACCGGGACTAGCGGGAAGGATACGCAGTATTTT. Full variable domain (missing parts from reference TRBV11-2 and TRBJ2-3): EAGVAQSPRYKIIEKRQSVAFWCNPISGHATLYWYQQILGQGPKLLIQFQNNGVVDDSQLPKDRFSAERLKGVDSTLKIQPAKLEDSAVYLCASSFTGTSGKDTQYFGPGTRLTVL.

This clone was counted only a few times. This sequence joins TRBV10-2 and TRBJ1-5; possible D gene TRBD1, 5 bases. This CDR3 has 14 residues. V was cut by 3 bases and J by 5 bases, with 11 bases left in between. Germline V CDR1 and CDR2: WSHSY, SAAADI. The CDR3 DNA sequence: TGCGCCAGCAGTGATTACAGGAACGATCAGCCCCAGCATTTT. Amino acids: CASSDYRNDQPQHF.

The gene calls are TRBV4-3 and TRBJ2-2; 10 positions agree with TRBD2. Germline V gene lookup returns CDR1 LGHNA and CDR2 YSLEER. V lost 4 bases, J lost 4 bases, and 9 bases stayed unmatched. This CDR3 spans 17 amino acids. CDR3 region: CASSPRRLAGATGELFF. CDR3 sequence (DNA): TGCGCCAGCAGCCCTAGGCGGCTAGCGGGAGCCACCGGGGAGCTGTTTTTT.

This chain links TRBV9 with TRBJ2-1, with 7 nucleotides matching TRBD2. Trimming at V came to 3 bases and at J to 7 bases, leaving 4 bases not matched to a gene. Germline assignment: CDR1 SGDLS and CDR2 YYNGEE. This CDR3 region has 13 residues. CDR3: CASSGSSGNEQFF. CDR3 sequence (DNA): TGTGCCAGCAGCGGATCTAGCGGAAATGAGCAGTTCTTC.

The chain is built from TRBV4-1 and TRBJ2-7, with a possible D match to TRBD2 (7 bases). Germline values: CDR1 MGHRA, CDR2 YSYEKL. The germline V and J ends were trimmed by 1 base and 0 bases, with 13 bases remaining between them. The length of the CDR3 is 16 residues. DNA for the CDR3: TGCGCCAGCAGCCAAGGCGGACTAGGGGGCTCCTACGAGCAGTACTTC. Translating it yields CASSQGGLGGSYEQYF.

CDR3 DNA sequence: TGCGCCAGCAGCTTGTCGCCCGGGACTAGCGGGAGAGCGGGACCCGGGGAGCTGTTTTTT. Amino acid sequence: CASSLSPGTSGRAGPGELFF. The chain combines TRBV5-1 with TRBJ2-2; 14 nucleotides match TRBD2. J gave up 6 bases and V 1 base, and 14 bases lay outside the gene matches. The CDR3 consists of 20 residues. Germline assignment: CDR1 SGHRS and CDR2 YFSETQ.

This clone was seen a handful of times. The chain couples TRBV6-5 to TRBJ2-7, with no clear D. The V end was cut by 5 bases, the J end by 0 bases, with 11 bases between. Germline CDR1 is MNHEY and CDR2 is SVGAGI. The CDR3 loop spans 14 amino acids. CDR3 in amino acids: CASSKLAPSYEQYF. The DNA for the CDR3 is TGTGCCAGCAGTAAACTGGCACCCTCCTACGAGCAGTACTTC.